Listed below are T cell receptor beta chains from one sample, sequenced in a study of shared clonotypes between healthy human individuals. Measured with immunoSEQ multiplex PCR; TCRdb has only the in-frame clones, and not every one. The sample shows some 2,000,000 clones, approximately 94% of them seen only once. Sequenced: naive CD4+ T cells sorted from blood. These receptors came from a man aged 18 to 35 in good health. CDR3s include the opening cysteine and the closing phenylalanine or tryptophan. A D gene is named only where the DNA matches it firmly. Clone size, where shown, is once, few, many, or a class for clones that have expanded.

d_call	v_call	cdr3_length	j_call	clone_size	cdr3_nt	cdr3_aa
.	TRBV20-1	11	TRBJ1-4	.	TGCAGTGCGGCCCCAAGTGAAAAACTGTTTTTT	CSAAPSEKLFF
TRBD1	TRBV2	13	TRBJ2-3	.	TGTGCCAGCGGGAGGGACAGGGAAAATACGCAGTATTTT	CASGRDRENTQYF
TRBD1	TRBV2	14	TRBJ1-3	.	TGTGCCAGCAACACAGGGGTATCTGGAAACACCATATATTTT	CASNTGVSGNTIYF
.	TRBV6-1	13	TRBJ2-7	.	TGTGCCAGCAGTGAAGCGAACATGTACGAGCAGTACTTC	CASSEANMYEQYF
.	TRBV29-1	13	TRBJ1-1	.	TGCAGCGTTGAGAACCAGGGCCGCACTGAAGCTTTCTTT	CSVENQGRTEAFF
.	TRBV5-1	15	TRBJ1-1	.	TGCGCCAGCTTCTCCCACACAGGACCGAACACTGAAGCTTTCTTT	CASFSHTGPNTEAFF
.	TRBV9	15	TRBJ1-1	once	TGTGCCAGCAGCGCACTTCAGGGAGGGAACACTGAAGCTTTCTTT	CASSALQGGNTEAFF
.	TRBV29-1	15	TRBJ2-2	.	TGCAGCGTCGTCCCGGGGGGCAGGGTCACCGGGGAGCTGTTTTTT	CSVVPGGRVTGELFF
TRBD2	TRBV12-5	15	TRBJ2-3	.	TGTGCTAGTGGCCTTCTCCTAGCGGGTGCAGATACGCAGTATTTT	CASGLLLAGADTQYF
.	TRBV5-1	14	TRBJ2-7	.	TGCGCCAGCAGCCCGCAGCCTACCTCCTACGAGCAGTACTTC	CASSPQPTSYEQYF
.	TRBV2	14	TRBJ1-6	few	TGTGCCAGCAGATACAGGGAGGACGGTTCACCCCTCCACTTT	CASRYREDGSPLHF
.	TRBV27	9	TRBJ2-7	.	TGTGCCAGGCGCTACGAGCAGTACTTC	CARRYEQYF
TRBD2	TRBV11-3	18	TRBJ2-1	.	TGTGCCAGCAGCTCAGGACTAGCGGGAGGTGTCGGTTACAATGAGCAGTTCTTC	CASSSGLAGGVGYNEQFF
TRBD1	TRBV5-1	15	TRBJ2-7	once	TGCGCCAGCAGCAAAACAGGGGATCCAACCTACGAGCAGTACTTC	CASSKTGDPTYEQYF
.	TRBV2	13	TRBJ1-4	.	TGTGCCAGCAGGGCAGGGGCTAATGAAAAACTGTTTTTT	CASRAGANEKLFF
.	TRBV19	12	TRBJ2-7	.	TGTGCCAAGGCAGGATATTCCTACGAGCAGTACTTC	CAKAGYSYEQYF
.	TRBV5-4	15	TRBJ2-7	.	TGTGCCAGCAGCGGAGGAACGCCACAGGGCCGGGAGCAGTACTTC	CASSGGTPQGREQYF
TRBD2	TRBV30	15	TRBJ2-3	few	TGTGCCTGGAGTGTAGGTAGCGGGGGCACAGATACGCAGTATTTT	CAWSVGSGGTDTQYF
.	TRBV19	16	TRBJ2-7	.	TGTGCCAGTAGTACCTCCCCGGGACCGAGCTCCTACGAGCAGTACTTC	CASSTSPGPSSYEQYF
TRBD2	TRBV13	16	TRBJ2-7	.	TGTGCCAGCAGCTTCCCATCCGGGACCGGGGGGAAAGAGCAGTACTTC	CASSFPSGTGGKEQYF
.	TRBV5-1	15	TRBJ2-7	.	TGCGCCAGCACCAATCCGCTGACGGGTTCCTACGAGCAGTACTTC	CASTNPLTGSYEQYF
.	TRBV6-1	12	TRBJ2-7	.	TGTGCCAGCAGCGCGCGTGGCTACGAGCAGTACTTC	CASSARGYEQYF
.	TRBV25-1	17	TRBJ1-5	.	TGTGCCAGCAGTGGACCCGAGTCCCCCCTAGGAGTTCAGCCCCAGCATTTT	CASSGPESPLGVQPQHF
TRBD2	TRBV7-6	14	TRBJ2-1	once	TGTGCCAGCAGCTGGACTAGCGGGGGGAATGAGCAGTTCTTC	CASSWTSGGNEQFF
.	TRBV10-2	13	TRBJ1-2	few	TGCGCCAGCAGTGACGAGAGGATCTATGGCTACACCTTC	CASSDERIYGYTF
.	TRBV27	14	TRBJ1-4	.	TGTGCCAGCAGTTTCAGGGGACGTAATGAAAAACTGTTTTTT	CASSFRGRNEKLFF
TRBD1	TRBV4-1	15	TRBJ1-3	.	TGCGCCAGCGAGGGACAGGGAGCCTCTGGAAACACCATATATTTT	CASEGQGASGNTIYF
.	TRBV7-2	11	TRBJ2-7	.	TGTGCCAGCAGCTGGGGGCGCGAGCAGTACTTC	CASSWGREQYF
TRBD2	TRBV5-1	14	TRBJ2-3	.	TGCGCCAGCAAGACCGGGACTAACACAGATACGCAGTATTTT	CASKTGTNTDTQYF